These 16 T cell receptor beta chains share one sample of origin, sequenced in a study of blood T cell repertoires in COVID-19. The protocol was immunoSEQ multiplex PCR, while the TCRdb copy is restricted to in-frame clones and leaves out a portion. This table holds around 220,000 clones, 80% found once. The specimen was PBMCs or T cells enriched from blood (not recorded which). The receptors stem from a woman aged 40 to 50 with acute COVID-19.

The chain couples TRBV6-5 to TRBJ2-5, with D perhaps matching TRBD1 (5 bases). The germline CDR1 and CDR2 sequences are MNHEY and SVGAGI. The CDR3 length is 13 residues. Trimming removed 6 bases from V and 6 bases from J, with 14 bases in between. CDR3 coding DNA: TGTGCCAGCAGCGTTTCAGGGTTTAAGACCCAGTACTTC. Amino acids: CASSVSGFKTQYF.

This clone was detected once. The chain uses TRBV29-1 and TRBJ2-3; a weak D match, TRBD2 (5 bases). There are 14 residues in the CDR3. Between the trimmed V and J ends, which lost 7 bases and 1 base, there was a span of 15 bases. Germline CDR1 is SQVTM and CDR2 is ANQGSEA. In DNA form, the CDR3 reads TGCAGCGCTCAACTAGGTGGCGGCACAGATACGCAGTATTTT. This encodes CSAQLGGGTDTQYF.

CDR3 in DNA: TGTGCCATCAGTGGTGGGGCCTATAACACCGGGGAGCTGTTTTTT. It specifies CAISGGAYNTGELFF. The V gene is TRBV10-3, the J gene TRBJ2-2, with D perhaps matching TRBD1 (5 bases). The germline V gene has CDR1 ENHRY and CDR2 SYGVKD. CDR3 length equals 15 residues. Deletions cut 4 bases from V and 2 bases from J, with 11 bases between.

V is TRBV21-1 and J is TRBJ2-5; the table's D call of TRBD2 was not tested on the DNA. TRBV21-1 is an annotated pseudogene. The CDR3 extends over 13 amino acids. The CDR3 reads CASPGSDQETQYF. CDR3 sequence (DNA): TGTGCCAGCCCCGGGAGTGACCAAGAGACCCAGTACTTC.

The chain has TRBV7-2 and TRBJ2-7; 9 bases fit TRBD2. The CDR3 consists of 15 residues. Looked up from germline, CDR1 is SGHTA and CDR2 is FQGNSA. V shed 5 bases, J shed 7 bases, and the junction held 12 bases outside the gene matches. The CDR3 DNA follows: TGTGCCAGCAGCCAGAGGGCTAGCGGGACTGGTGAGCAGTACTTC. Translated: CASSQRASGTGEQYF.

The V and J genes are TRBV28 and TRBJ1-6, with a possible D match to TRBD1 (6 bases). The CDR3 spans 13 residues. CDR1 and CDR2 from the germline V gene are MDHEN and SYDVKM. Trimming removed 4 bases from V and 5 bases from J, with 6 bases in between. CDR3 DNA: TGTGCCAGCAGTTCAGGGGATAATTCACCCCTCCACTTT. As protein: CASSSGDNSPLHF.

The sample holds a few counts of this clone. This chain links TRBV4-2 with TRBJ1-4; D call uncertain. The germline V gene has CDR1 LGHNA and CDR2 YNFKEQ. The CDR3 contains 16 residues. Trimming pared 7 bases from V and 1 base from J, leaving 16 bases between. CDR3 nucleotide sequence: TGTGCCAGCACACGAAACGTCGGCGGAACTAATGAAAAACTGTTTTTT. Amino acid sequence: CASTRNVGGTNEKLFF.

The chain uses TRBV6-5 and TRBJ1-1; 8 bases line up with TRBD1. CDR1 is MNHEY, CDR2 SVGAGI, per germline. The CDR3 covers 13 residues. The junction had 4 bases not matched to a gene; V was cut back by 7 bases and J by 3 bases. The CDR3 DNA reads TGTGCCAGCACTCCACAGGGGGACACTGAAGCTTTCTTT. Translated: CASTPQGDTEAFF.

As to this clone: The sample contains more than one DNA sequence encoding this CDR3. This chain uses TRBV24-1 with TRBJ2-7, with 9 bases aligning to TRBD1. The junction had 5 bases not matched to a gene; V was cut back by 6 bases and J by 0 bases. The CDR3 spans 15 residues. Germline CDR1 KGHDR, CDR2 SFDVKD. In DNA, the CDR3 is TGTGCCACCAGTCCCGGGACAGGGAACTCCTACGAGCAGTACTTC. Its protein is CATSPGTGNSYEQYF.

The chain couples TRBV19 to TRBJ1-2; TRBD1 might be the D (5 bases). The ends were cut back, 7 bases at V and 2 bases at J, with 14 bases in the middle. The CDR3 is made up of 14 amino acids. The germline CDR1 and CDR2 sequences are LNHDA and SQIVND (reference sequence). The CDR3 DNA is TGTGCCAGTAACCCCAGGGTTTCGAACTATGGCTACACCTTC. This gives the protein CASNPRVSNYGYTF.

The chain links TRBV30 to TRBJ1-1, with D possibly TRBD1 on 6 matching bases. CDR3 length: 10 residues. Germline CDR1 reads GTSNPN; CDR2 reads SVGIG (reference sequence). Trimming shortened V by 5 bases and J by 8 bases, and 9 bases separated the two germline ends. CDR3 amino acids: CAWVGAEAFF. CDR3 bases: TGTGCCTGGGTGGGGGCCGAAGCTTTCTTT.

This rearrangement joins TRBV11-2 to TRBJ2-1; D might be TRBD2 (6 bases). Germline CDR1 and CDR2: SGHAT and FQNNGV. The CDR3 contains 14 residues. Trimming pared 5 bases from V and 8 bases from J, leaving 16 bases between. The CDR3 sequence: CASSLIPGEYEQFF. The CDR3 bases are TGTGCCAGCAGCCTTATTCCGGGGGAGTATGAGCAGTTCTTC.

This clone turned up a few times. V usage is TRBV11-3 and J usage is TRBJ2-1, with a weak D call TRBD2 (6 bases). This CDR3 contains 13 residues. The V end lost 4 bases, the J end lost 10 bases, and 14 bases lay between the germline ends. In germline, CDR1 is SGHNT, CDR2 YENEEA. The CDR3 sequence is CASSSSGGREQFF. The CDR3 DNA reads TGTGCCAGCAGCTCATCTGGAGGGCGGGAGCAGTTCTTC.

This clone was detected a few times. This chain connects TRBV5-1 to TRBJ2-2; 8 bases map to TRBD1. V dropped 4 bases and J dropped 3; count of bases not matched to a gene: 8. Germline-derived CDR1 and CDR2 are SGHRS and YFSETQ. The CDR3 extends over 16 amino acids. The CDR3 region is CASSVGQGIDTGELFF. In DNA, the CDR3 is TGCGCCAGCAGCGTCGGACAGGGTATCGACACCGGGGAGCTGTTTTTT.

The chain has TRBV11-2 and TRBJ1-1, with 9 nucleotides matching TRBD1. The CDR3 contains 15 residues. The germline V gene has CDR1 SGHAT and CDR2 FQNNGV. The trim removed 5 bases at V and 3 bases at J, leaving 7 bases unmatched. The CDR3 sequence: CASSPRTGVDTEAFF. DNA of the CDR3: TGTGCCAGCAGCCCACGGACAGGGGTGGACACTGAAGCTTTCTTT.

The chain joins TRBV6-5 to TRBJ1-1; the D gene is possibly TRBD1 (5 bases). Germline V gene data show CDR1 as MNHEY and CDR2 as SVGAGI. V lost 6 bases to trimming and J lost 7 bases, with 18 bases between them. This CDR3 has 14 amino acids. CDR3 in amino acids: CASRLTVDLFEAFF. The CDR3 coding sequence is TGTGCCAGCAGACTGACAGTCGACTTGTTTGAAGCTTTCTTT.